This T cell receptor beta chain was sequenced for a study of CD8 T cells in Susac syndrome. RNA, at roughly 0.45 to 1 ug, was reverse transcribed with random hexamers. Each CDR3 protein gets one entry after TCRdb re-called the immunoSEQ multiplex PCR reads with MiXCR. The sample lists about 400,000 distinct CDR3 sequences; 85% to 90% were seen once. Treatment-naive patients with stable or active relapsing-remitting disease served as multiple sclerosis controls. Negative isolation yielded the CD8+ and CD4+ T cells, while FACS enriched the TEMRA cells. Looked up from germline, CDR1 is LGHDT and CDR2 is YNNKEL (reference sequence). The CDR3 spans 16 residues. V shed 0 bases, J shed 4 bases, and the junction held 7 bases outside the gene matches.

This clonotype was obtained from a human donor with multiple sclerosis. The rearrangement uses TRBV3-1 and TRBJ2-7, with 9 bases that match TRBD2. The sequenced sample consisted of CD8+ T cells from PBMCs. CDR3 residues: CASSQDARLAVYEQYF. The CDR3 DNA follows: TGTGCCAGCAGCCAAGATGCTAGACTAGCGGTTTACGAGCAGTACTTC.